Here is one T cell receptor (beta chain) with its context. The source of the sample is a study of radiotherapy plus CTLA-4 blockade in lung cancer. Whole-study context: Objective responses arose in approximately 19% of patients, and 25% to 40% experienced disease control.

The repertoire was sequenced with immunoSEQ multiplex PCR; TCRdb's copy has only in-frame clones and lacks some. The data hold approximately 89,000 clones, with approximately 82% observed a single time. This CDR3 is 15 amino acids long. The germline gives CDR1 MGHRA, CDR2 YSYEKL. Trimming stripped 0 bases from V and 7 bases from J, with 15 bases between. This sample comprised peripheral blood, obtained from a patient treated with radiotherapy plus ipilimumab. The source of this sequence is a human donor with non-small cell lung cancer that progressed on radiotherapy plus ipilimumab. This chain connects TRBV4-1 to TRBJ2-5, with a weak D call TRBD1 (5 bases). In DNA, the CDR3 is TGCGCCAGCAGCCAAGAAGTCAGGGTTCTCGGGACCCAGTACTTC. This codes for CASSQEVRVLGTQYF.